This is a list of T cell receptor beta chains from one sample in a study of OX40 agonist ivuxolimab in advanced cancers. This table comes from immunoSEQ multiplex PCR, and its TCRdb copy is limited to in-frame clones, with some not included. The profile covers tens of thousands of clones, with roughly 80% appearing a single time and around 0.96% taken by the ten largest. The input for sequencing was CD4+ or CD8+ T cells sorted from blood, taken in a trial of the OX40 agonist ivuxolimab. These receptors all stem from an adult with an advanced solid tumor such as melanoma, head and neck, liver or kidney cancer. The CDR3 runs from the conserved cysteine through the conserved F or W. Each record gives: D gene, J gene, V gene, CDR3 protein. D genes are given only for firm matches.

d_call: NA; j_call: TRBJ2-1; v_call: TRBV7-6; cdr3_aa: CASSLTDHNEQFF
d_call: NA; j_call: TRBJ2-4; v_call: TRBV6-5; cdr3_aa: CASSSLQGRVQYF
d_call: NA; j_call: TRBJ1-1; v_call: TRBV5-5; cdr3_aa: CASSFSRLNTEAFF
d_call: NA; j_call: TRBJ2-7; v_call: TRBV7-8; cdr3_aa: CASSSVSKGGEQYF
d_call: NA; j_call: TRBJ1-1; v_call: TRBV28; cdr3_aa: CASSSPGRGGDTEAFF
d_call: TRBD2; j_call: TRBJ2-5; v_call: TRBV7-9; cdr3_aa: CASSPLLAGGQETQYF
d_call: NA; j_call: TRBJ1-3; v_call: TRBV2; cdr3_aa: CASRGTTGNTIYF
d_call: NA; j_call: TRBJ2-1; v_call: TRBV21-1; cdr3_aa: CASSAGTHLPSYNEQFF
d_call: TRBD1; j_call: TRBJ2-7; v_call: TRBV7-9; cdr3_aa: CASSPRRLGQAYEQYF
d_call: NA; j_call: TRBJ2-2; v_call: TRBV19; cdr3_aa: CASSPRVLTGELFF
d_call: TRBD1; j_call: TRBJ2-7; v_call: TRBV6-1; cdr3_aa: CASENRGVSYEQYF
d_call: NA; j_call: TRBJ1-4; v_call: TRBV6-1; cdr3_aa: CASKLATNEKLFF
d_call: TRBD1; j_call: TRBJ2-1; v_call: TRBV15; cdr3_aa: CATSAGTGGLNEQFF
d_call: NA; j_call: TRBJ1-2; v_call: TRBV25-1; cdr3_aa: CASSLRGGRANYGYTF
d_call: NA; j_call: TRBJ2-1; v_call: TRBV7-8; cdr3_aa: CASSLRKSSLLNEQFF
d_call: TRBD2; j_call: TRBJ2-1; v_call: TRBV29-1; cdr3_aa: CSGGGGKSNEQFF
d_call: NA; j_call: TRBJ1-2; v_call: TRBV27; cdr3_aa: CASSFFGGALGGYTF
d_call: NA; j_call: TRBJ2-2; v_call: TRBV7-9; cdr3_aa: CASSETLGELFF